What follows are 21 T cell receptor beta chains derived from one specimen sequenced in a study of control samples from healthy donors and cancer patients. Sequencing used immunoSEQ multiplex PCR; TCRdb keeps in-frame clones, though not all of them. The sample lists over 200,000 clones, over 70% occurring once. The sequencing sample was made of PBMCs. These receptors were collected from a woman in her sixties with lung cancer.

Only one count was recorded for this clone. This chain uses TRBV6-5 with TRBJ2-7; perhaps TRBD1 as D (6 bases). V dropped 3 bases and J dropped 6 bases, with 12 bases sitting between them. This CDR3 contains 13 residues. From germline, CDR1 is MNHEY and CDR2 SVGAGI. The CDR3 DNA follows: TGTGCCAGCAGTTATATGTTCAGGGGCGAGCAGTACTTC. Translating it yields CASSYMFRGEQYF.

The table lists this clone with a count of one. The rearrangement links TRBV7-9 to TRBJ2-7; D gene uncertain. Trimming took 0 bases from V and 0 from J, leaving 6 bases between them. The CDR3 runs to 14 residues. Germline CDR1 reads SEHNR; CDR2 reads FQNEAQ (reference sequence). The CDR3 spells CASSLAGHSYEQYF. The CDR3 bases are TGTGCCAGCAGCTTAGCCGGGCACTCCTACGAGCAGTACTTC.

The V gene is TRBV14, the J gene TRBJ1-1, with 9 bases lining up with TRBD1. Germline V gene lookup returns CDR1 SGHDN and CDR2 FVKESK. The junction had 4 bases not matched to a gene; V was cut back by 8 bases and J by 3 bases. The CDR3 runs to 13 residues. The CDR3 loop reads CASGQGLDTEAFF. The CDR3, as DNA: TGTGCCAGCGGACAGGGGTTAGACACTGAAGCTTTCTTT.

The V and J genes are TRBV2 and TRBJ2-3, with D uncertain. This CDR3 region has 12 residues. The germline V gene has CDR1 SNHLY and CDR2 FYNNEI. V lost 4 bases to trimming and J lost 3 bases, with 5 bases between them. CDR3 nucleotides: TGTGCCAGCAGTGTCGGGACAGATACGCAGTATTTT. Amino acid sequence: CASSVGTDTQYF.

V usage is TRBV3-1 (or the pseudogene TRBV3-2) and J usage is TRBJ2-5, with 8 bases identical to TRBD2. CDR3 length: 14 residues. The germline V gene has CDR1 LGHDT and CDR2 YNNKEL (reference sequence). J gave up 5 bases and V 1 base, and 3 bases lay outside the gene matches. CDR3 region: CASSQGGGGETQYF. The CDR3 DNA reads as TGTGCCAGCAGCCAAGGAGGCGGGGGGGAGACCCAGTACTTC.

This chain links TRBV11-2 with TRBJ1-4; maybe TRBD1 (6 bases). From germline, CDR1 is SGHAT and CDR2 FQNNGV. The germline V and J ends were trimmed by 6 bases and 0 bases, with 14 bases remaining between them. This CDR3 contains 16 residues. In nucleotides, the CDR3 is TGTGCCAGCAGTGGGGGGCTAATTGCAACTAATGAAAAACTGTTTTTT. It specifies CASSGGLIATNEKLFF.

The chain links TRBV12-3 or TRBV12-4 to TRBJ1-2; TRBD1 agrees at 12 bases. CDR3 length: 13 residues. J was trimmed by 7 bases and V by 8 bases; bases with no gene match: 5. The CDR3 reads CASGGQGAAGYTF. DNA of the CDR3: TGTGCCAGCGGGGGACAGGGGGCGGCTGGCTACACCTTC.

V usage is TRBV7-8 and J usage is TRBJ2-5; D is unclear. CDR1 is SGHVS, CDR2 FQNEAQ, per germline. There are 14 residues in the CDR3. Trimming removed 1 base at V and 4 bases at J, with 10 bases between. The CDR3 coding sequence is TGTGCCAGCAGCTTAGTAGGCACTGGAGAGACCCAGTACTTC. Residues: CASSLVGTGETQYF. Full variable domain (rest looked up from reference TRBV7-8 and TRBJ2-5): GAGVSQSPRYKVAKRGQDVALRCDPISGHVSLFWYQQALGQGPEFLTYFQNEAQLDKSGLPSDRFFAERPEGSVSTLKIQRTQQEDSAVYLCASSLVGTGETQYFGPGTRLLVL.

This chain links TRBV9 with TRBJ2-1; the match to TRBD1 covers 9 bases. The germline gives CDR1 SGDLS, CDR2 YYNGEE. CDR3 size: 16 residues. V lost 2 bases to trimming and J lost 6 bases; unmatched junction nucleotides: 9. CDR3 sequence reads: CASSVSPGTGSNEQFF. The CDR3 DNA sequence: TGTGCCAGCAGCGTTAGTCCCGGGACAGGGTCCAATGAGCAGTTCTTC. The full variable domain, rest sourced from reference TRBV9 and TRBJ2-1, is DSGVTQTPKHLITATGQRVTLRCSPRSGDLSVYWYQQSLDQGLQFLIQYYNGEERAKGNILERFSAQQFPDLHSELNLSSLELGDSALYFCASSVSPGTGSNEQFFGPGTRLTVL.

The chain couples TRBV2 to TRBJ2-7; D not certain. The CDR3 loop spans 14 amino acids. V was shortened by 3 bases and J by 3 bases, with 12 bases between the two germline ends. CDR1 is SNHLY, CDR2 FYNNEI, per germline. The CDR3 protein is CASSDSRPRYEQYF. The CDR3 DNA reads TGTGCCAGCAGTGATTCCAGGCCCCGCTACGAGCAGTACTTC.

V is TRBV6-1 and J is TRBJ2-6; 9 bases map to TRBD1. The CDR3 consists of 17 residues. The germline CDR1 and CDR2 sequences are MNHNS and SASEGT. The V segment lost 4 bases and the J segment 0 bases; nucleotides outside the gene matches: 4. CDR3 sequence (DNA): TGTGCCAGCAGTGGAGACAGGGGGGGCTCTGGGGCCAACGTCCTGACTTTC. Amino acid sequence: CASSGDRGGSGANVLTF.

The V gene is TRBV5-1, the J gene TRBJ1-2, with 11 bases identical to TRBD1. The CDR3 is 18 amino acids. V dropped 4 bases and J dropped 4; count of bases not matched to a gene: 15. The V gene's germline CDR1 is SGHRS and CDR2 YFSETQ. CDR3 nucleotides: TGCGCCAGCAGCGAGACAGGGACAGGGGGACAAGCAGGCTATGGCTACACCTTC. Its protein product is CASSETGTGGQAGYGYTF.

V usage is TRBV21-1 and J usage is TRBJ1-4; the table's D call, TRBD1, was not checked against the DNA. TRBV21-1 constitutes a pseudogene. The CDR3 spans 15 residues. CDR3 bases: TGTGCCAGCAGTAGACAGGCCGTTAGTAATGAAAAACTGTTTTTT. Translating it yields CASSRQAVSNEKLFF.

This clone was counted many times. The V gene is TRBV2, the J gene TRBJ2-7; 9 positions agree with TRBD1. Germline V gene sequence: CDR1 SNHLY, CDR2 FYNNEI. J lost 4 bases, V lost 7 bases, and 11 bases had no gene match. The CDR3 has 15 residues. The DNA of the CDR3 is TGTGCCAGCATTACAGATGGGACAGGGAGGTACGAGCAGTACTTC. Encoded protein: CASITDGTGRYEQYF.

The CDR3 region is CASSLTGNREQFF. DNA of the CDR3: TGTGCCAGCAGTTTGACAGGGAATAGGGAGCAGTTCTTC. The gene calls are TRBV28 and TRBJ2-1; 7 bases fit TRBD1. V gave up 3 bases and J gave up 10 bases; unmatched junction bases: 6. The CDR3 contains 13 residues. Germline V gene lookup returns CDR1 MDHEN and CDR2 SYDVKM. The full variable domain, rest sourced from reference TRBV28 and TRBJ2-1, is DVKVTQSSRYLVKRTGEKVFLECVQDMDHENMFWYRQDPGLGLRLIYFSYDVKMKEKGDIPEGYSVSREKKERFSLILESASTNQTSMYLCASSLTGNREQFFGPGTRLTVL.

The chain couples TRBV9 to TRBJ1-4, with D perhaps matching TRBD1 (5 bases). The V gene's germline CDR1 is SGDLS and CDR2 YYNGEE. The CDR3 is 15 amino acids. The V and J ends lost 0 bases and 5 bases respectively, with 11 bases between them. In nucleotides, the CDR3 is TGTGCCAGCAGCGTAGCCGGGGGACCAAATGAAAAACTGTTTTTT. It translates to CASSVAGGPNEKLFF.

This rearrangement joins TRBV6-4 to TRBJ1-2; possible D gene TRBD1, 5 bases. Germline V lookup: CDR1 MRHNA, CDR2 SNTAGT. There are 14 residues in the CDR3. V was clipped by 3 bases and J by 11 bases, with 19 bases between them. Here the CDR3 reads CASSERVNTGGYTF. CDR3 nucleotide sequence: TGTGCCAGCAGTGAGAGGGTTAATACTGGGGGTTACACCTTC.

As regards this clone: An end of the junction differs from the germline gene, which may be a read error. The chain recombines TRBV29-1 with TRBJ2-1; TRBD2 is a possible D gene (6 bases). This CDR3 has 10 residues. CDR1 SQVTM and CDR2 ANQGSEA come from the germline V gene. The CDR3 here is CSVHGGSKLF. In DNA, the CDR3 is TGCAGCGTTCACGGGGGTAGTAAGCTCTTC.

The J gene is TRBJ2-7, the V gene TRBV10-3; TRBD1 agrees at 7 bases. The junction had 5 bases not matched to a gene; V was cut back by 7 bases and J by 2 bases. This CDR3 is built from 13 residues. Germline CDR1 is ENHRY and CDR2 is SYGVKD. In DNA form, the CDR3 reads TGTGCCATCACCGCCGGGACAGCCTACGAGCAGTACTTC. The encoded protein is CAITAGTAYEQYF.

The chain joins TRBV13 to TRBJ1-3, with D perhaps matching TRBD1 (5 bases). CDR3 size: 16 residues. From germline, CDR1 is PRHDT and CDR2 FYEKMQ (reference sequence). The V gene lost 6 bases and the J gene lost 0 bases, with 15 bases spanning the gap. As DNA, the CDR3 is TGTGCCAGCAGTTGGGACTCCCTGAGCTCTGGAAACACCATATATTTT. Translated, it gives CASSWDSLSSGNTIYF.

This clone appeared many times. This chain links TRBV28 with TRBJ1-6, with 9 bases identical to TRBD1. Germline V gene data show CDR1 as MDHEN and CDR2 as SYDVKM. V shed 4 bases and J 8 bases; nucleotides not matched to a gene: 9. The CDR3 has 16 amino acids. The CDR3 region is CASSSPGQGADSPLHF. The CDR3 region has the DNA TGTGCCAGCAGTTCTCCGGGACAGGGCGCCGATTCACCCCTCCACTTT.